The 3 T cell receptor beta chains given below trace back to one sample, sequenced in a study of shared clonotypes between healthy human individuals. The table came from immunoSEQ multiplex PCR; TCRdb's copy has only in-frame clones and leaves some out. The sample contains about 1.4 million clones, about 96% of which appear only once. The specimen sequenced was naive CD4+ T cells sorted from blood. Documented subset: CD45RA+ positively selected. The receptors were gathered from a man aged 30 to 45 in good health.

This clone was observed a single time. For the CDR3, the DNA is TGTGCCAGCAGCACGCGACAGCTTACAGATACGCAGTATTTT. Amino acids: CASSTRQLTDTQYF. This rearrangement joins TRBV7-9 to TRBJ2-3; D is possibly TRBD1 (5 bases). CDR3 length equals 14 residues. CDR1 and CDR2 (germline): SEHNR, FQNEAQ (reference sequence). V lost 5 bases, J lost 3 bases, and 12 bases lay in between.

The chain recombines TRBV4-1 with TRBJ2-2; D unclear. Germline V lookup: CDR1 MGHRA, CDR2 YSYEKL. This CDR3 has 13 residues. V gave up 3 bases and J gave up 5 bases, with 7 bases separating them. The chain's CDR3 is CASSHLRTGELFF. CDR3 bases: TGCGCCAGCAGCCATCTTAGGACCGGGGAGCTGTTTTTT.

The V gene is TRBV4-3, the J gene TRBJ2-3, with a possible D match to TRBD2 (5 bases). The V gene's germline CDR1 is LGHNA and CDR2 YSLEER. V was cut by 0 bases and J by 2 bases, with 12 bases left in between. The CDR3 length is 16 residues. CDR3 protein: CASSQDNRADTDTQYF. CDR3 nucleotide sequence: TGCGCCAGCAGCCAAGACAATCGAGCGGACACAGATACGCAGTATTTT.